Reported below is one TCR beta chain. Its antigen is unknown. TCRdb's table, derived via immunoSEQ multiplex PCR, lists solely in-frame clones and lacks some. Here the sample spans around 100,000 clones, over 85% being singletons. Germline assignment: CDR1 SGHAT and CDR2 FQNNGV. There are 11 residues in the CDR3. Trimming shortened V by 10 bases and J by 8 bases, and 14 bases separated the two germline ends. This sample was included in a study of graft-versus-host responses after intestinal transplantation. Whole-study results and caveats: HvG clone declines early post-transplant were associated with peak circulating GvH levels. High graft-versus-host to host-versus-graft clonal ratios were found in allografts of patients who had graft-donor T cell macrochimerism.

V is TRBV11-2 and J is TRBJ1-2; tentatively, D is TRBD1 (6 bases). The starting material was unstimulated CD8+ T cells sorted from spleen or lymph node cells, obtained before intestinal transplant. The sequence was collected from a human donor who received an intestinal transplant. CDR3 nucleotides: TGTGCCACAGGGGAGGGAGGGGGCTACACCTTC. Protein product: CATGEGGGYTF.